The source of this T cell receptor beta chain is a study of OX40 agonist ivuxolimab in advanced cancers. Findings of the study overall: Averaged across samples, CD8+ T cells carried more expanded clones than CD4+ did.

Some clones are missing from TCRdb's copy, which holds only in-frame ones; the method was immunoSEQ multiplex PCR. Of tens of thousands of clones in the sample, approximately 84% are singletons; the top ten hold about 13%. Looked up from germline, CDR1 is MDHEN and CDR2 is SYDVKM. This CDR3 is 16 amino acids long. V trimming: 5 bases; J trimming: 3 bases; junction bases outside the gene matches: 9. In the case of this clone: The antigen is unknown.

The rearrangement uses TRBV28 and TRBJ1-3; 8 bases are shared with TRBD1. This TCR derives from an adult with an advanced solid tumor such as melanoma, head and neck, liver or kidney cancer. The specimen comprised CD4+ or CD8+ T cells sorted from blood, sampled in a trial of the OX40 agonist ivuxolimab. CDR3 nucleotide sequence: TGTGCCAGCAGTATCAGGACAGGGCAGTTTGGAAACACCATATATTTT. It translates to CASSIRTGQFGNTIYF.